This TCR beta chain was documented in a study of tumor and adjacent non-tumor tissue in lung cancer. V dropped 5 bases and J dropped 6; count of bases not matched to a gene: 6. Germline CDR1 reads GTSNPN; CDR2 reads SVGIG (reference sequence). The length of the CDR3 is 13 residues. This clonotype was recorded a few times. As yet, its antigen is unknown. The template was RNA from unsorted bulk tissue. More than 3 cm separated this lung sample from the edge of the tumor. Between August and November 2014, newly diagnosed, chemotherapy-naive lung cancer patients underwent thoracic surgery in China. Study-wide points: Compared with tumor, normal lung showed significantly lower TCR diversity.

The library came from three nested PCR rounds adapted from ARM-PCR protocols. MiXCR was run by TCRdb on the multiplex PCR reads, yielding one entry per CDR3 protein. The sample holds 60,000 or so distinct CDR3 sequences, roughly two thirds seen once. The clonotype originates from a man aged 70 or older with non-small cell lung cancer. Sequencing was performed on distant non-tumor lung tissue. The chain has TRBV30 and TRBJ2-3; 9 nucleotides agree with TRBD2. The CDR3, as DNA: TGTGCCTGGGCTGCGGCGGGAGGGGATACGCAGTATTTT. Translated, it gives CAWAAAGGDTQYF.